A single TCR beta chain is shown here with its context. The target antigen is unknown. This sample is drawn from a study of immune evolution from preneoplasia to lung adenocarcinoma. Study-level points and caveats: Later-stage lesions seemingly showed higher T cell density and diversity than normal lung.

This table comes from immunoSEQ multiplex PCR, and its TCRdb copy is limited to in-frame clones, with some not included. This sample yields about 12,000 clones, of which approximately 81% are seen a single time; about 3.8% belongs to the top ten. Macro-dissection enriched premalignant or tumor cells before nucleic acid extraction. V gave up 1 base and J gave up 5 bases, with 18 bases separating them. The V gene's germline CDR1 is PRHDT and CDR2 FYEKMQ (reference sequence). The CDR3 totals 16 residues. This clonotype was sampled from a person aged 50-69 years with lung adenocarcinoma. Sequencing was carried out using FFPE tissue from an adenomatous hyperplasia lung lesion. Subset reported: atypical adenomatous hyperplasia (AAH), lung preneoplasia. V and J are TRBV13 and TRBJ2-7, with D possibly matching TRBD1 (6 bases). CDR3: CASSLVNTGRMDEQYF. CDR3 DNA: TGTGCCAGCAGCTTAGTAAACACAGGGCGGATGGACGAGCAGTACTTC.